This record concerns one TCR beta chain sequence. Its antigen remains unidentified. Repertoires were generated with immunoSEQ multiplex PCR, while TCRdb's copy carries only in-frame clones and drops some. The repertoire consists of over a thousand clones, with around 70% occurring once and the leading ten covering around 40%. This record comes from a study of CD8 T cell repertoires and HIV-1 epitope variants. Study in general: Controls were a CMV, EBV and flu pool, Ebola AY9, and no peptide.

Notes on the study in general: No clonotypes responded to the TAALDMSHF plasma variant; about five recognized KF9, one HW9.

The CDR3 runs 14 residues. V was pared by 0 bases and J by 9 bases, with 15 bases between. Germline V CDR1 and CDR2: SGHDT, YYEEEE. The chain carries TRBV5-6 and TRBJ1-2; D might be TRBD1 (6 bases). This clonotype was sampled from a male donor with HIV. Sequenced material: cultured CD8+ T cells derived from PBMCs. The CDR3 DNA follows: TGTGCCAGCAGCTTGGGGCAGGGGCTGATACGCTACACCTTC. Residues: CASSLGQGLIRYTF.